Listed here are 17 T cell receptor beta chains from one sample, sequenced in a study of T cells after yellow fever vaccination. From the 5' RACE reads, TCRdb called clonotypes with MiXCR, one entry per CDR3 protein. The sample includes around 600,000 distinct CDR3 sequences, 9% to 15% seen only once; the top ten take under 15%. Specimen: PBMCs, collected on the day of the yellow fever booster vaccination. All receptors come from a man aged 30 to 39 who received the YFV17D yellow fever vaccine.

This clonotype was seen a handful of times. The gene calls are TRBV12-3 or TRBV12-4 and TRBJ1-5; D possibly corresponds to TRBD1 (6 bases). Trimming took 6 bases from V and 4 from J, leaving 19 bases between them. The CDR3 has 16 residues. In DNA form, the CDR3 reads TGTGCCAGCAGGAAATCAGGGGATCCGCTTAATCAGCCCCAGCATTTT. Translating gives CASRKSGDPLNQPQHF.

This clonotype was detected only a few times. The CDR3 spells CASSQGVQRGEETQYF. The CDR3 nucleotides read TGTGCCAGCAGCCAAGGCGTCCAAAGGGGGGAAGAGACCCAGTACTTC. The chain links TRBV4-2 to TRBJ2-5; D is tentatively TRBD1 or TRBD2 (6 bases each). CDR1 is LGHNA, CDR2 YNFKEQ, per germline. The CDR3 extends over 16 amino acids. Deletions cut 1 base from V and 3 bases from J, with 15 bases between.

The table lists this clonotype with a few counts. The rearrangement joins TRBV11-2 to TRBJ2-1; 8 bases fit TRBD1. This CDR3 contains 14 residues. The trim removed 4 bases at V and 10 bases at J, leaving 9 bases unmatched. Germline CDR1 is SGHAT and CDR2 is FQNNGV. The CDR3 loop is CASSSLTGVGEQFF. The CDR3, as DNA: TGTGCCAGCAGCTCTCTGACAGGGGTAGGGGAGCAGTTCTTC.

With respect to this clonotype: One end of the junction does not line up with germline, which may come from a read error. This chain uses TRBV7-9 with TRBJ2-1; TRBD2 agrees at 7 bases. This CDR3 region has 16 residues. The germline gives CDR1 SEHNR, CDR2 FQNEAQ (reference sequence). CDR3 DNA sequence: TGTGCCAGCAGCTTAAAAAGGGCGGGAGCTGTGGTTGAGCAGTTTTTC. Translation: CASSLKRAGAVVEQFF.

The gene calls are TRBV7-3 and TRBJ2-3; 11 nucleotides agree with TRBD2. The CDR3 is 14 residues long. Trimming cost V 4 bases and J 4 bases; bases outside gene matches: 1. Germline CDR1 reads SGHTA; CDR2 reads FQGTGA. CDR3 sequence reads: CASSSLAGADTQYF. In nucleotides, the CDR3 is TGTGCCAGCAGCTCACTAGCGGGAGCAGATACGCAGTATTTT. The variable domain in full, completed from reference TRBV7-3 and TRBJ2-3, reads GAGVSQTPSNKVTEKGKYVELRCDPISGHTALYWYRQSLGQGPEFLIYFQGTGAADDSGLPNDRFFAVRPEGSVSTLKIQRTERGDSAVYLCASSSLAGADTQYFGPGTRLTVL.

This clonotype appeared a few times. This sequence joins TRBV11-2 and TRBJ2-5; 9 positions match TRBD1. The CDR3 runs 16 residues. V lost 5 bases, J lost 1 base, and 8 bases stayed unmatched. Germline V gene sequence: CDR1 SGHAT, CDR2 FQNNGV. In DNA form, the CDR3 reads TGTGCCAGCAGCCCCCGGACAGGGGCCTTCCAAGAGACCCAGTACTTC. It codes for CASSPRTGAFQETQYF.

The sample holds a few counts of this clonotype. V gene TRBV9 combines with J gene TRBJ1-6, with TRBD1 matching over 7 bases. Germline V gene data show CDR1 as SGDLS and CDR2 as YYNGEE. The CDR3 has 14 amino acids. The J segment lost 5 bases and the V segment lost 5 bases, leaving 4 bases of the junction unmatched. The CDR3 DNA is TGTGCCAGCAGACCGGGACAGAATAATTCACCCCTCCACTTT. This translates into CASRPGQNNSPLHF. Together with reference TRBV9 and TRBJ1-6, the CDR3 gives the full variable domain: DSGVTQTPKHLITATGQRVTLRCSPRSGDLSVYWYQQSLDQGLQFLIQYYNGEERAKGNILERFSAQQFPDLHSELNLSSLELGDSALYFCASRPGQNNSPLHFGNGTRLTVT.

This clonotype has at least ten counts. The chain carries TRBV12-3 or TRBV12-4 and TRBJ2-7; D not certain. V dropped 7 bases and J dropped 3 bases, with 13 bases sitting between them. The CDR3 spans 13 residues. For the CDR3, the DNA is TGTGCCAGCACCACGAAGAGGAGCTACGAGCAGTACTTC. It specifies CASTTKRSYEQYF.

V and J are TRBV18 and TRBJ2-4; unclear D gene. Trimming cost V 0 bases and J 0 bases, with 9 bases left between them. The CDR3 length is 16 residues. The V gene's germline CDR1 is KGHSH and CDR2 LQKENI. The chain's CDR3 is CASSPPDGLAKNIQYF. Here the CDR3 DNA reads TGTGCCAGCTCACCACCGGACGGGTTAGCCAAAAACATTCAGTACTTC.

This CDR3 reads CASSPHANLAGEEQFF. CDR3 nucleotide sequence: TGTGCCAGCAGCCCACATGCCAACCTAGCCGGGGAAGAGCAGTTCTTC. J is TRBJ2-1 and V is TRBV7-3; perhaps TRBD2 as D (5 bases). V lost 5 bases and J lost 10, with 24 bases in between. This CDR3 comprises 16 residues. The V gene's germline CDR1 is SGHTA and CDR2 FQGTGA.

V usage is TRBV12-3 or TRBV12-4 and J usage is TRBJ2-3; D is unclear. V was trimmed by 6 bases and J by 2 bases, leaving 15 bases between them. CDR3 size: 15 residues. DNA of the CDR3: TGTGCCAGCAGCCCAATCCTCACGTACACAGATACGCAGTATTTT. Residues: CASSPILTYTDTQYF.

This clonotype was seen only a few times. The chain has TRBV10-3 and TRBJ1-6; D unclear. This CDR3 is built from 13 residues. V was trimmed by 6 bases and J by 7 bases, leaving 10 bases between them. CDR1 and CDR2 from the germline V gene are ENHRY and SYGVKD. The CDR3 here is CAIRRESNSPLHF. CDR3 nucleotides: TGTGCCATCAGGCGGGAATCAAATTCACCCCTCCACTTT.

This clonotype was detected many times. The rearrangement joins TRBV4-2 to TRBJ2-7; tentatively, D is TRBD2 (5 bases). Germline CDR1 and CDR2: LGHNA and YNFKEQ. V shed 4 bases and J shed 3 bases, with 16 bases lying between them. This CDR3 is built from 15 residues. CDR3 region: CASSRQDSVVYEQYF. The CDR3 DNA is TGTGCCAGCAGCCGCCAAGATAGCGTGGTCTACGAGCAGTACTTC.

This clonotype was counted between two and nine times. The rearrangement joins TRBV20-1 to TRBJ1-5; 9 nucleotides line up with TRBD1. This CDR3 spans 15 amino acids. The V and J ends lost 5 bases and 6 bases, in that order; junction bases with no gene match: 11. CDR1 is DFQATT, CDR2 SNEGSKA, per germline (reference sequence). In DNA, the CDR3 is TGCAGTGCTGTTCCCTGGGACAGGGAGTTTCAGCCCCAGCATTTT. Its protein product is CSAVPWDREFQPQHF.

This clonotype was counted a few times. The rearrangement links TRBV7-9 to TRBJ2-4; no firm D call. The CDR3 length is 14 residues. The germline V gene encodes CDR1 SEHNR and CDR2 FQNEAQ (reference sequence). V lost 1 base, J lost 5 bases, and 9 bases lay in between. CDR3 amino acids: CASSLGAPENIQYF. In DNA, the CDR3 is TGTGCCAGCAGCTTAGGTGCCCCTGAAAACATTCAGTACTTC.

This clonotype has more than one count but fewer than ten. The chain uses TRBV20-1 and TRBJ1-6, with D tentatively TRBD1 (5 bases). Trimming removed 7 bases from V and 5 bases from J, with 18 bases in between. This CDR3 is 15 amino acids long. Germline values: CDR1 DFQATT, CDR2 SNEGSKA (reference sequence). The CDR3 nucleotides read TGCAGTGTCCCCCGGGGCGGTCGGAATAATTCACCCCTCCACTTT. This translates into CSVPRGGRNNSPLHF.

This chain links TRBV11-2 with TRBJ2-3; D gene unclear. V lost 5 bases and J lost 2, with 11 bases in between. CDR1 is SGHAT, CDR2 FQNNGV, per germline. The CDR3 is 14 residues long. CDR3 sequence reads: CASSKQIYTDTQYF. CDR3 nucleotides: TGTGCCAGCAGCAAACAGATTTACACAGATACGCAGTATTTT.